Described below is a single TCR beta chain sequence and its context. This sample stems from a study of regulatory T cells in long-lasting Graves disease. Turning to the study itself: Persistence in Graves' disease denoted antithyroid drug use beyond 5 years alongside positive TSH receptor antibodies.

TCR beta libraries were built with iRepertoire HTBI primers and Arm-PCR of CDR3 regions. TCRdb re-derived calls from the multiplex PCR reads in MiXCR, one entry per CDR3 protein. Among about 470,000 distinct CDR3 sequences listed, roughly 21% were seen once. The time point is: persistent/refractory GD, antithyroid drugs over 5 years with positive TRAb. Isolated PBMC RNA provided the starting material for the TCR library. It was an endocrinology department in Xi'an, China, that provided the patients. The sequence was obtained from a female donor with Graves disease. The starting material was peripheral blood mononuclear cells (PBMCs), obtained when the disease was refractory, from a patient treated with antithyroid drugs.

The CDR3 sequence: CSAPIGQAAYSNQPQHF. DNA of the CDR3: TGCAGTGCTCCGATCGGACAGGCGGCATATAGCAATCAGCCCCAGCATTTT. This chain uses TRBV20-1 with TRBJ1-5; TRBD1 aligns across 7 bases. The CDR3 spans 17 residues. V shed 5 bases and J 0 bases; nucleotides not matched to a gene: 13. CDR1 and CDR2 from the germline V gene are DFQATT and SNEGSKA (reference sequence).